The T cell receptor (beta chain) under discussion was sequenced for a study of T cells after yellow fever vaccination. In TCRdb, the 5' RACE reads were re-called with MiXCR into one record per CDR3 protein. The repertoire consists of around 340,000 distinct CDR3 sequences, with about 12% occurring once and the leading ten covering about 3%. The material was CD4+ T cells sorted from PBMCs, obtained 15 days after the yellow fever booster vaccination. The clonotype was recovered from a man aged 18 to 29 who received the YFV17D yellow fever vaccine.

CDR3 protein: CASSGGRYQETQYF. In DNA form, the CDR3 reads TGTGCCAGCAGCGGCGGCCGGTACCAAGAGACCCAGTACTTC. The rearrangement uses TRBV11-2 and TRBJ2-5; D is ambiguous. V lost 5 bases and J 0 bases, leaving 10 bases between the germline ends. This CDR3 has 14 residues. The germline CDR1 and CDR2 sequences are SGHAT and FQNNGV.